This TCR beta chain was found in a study of cytomegalovirus exposure and HLA in healthy donors (dated by TCRdb to 2015 to 2018). Some background on the complete study: According to a later analysis, the roughly 130 validation repertoires were produced on the same platform as the 666 repertoires of the first cohort. The study aimed to test whether signatures of past pathogen exposure could be identified by cataloging public T cell receptors. Besides the first cohort of roughly 640 subjects, a separate validation cohort made up of around 120 different subjects was used. High-throughput TCR immunosequencing, statistical association of individual TCRs with disease status, and machine learning were combined to predict cytomegalovirus infection status. Here is what the overall study found, with its caveats: Across donors, most TCR sequences were observed very rarely, whereas some public TCRs were present in many individuals. The validation cohort had no HLA typing available for a later analysis, so co-occurrence within that cohort was assessed over all 120 or so repertoires. The study listed 150 to 200 TCR beta chains as associated with cytomegalovirus. The classifier was reported to diagnose cytomegalovirus status with high specificity and sensitivity in both the original and validation cohorts. It was suggested by the authors that the approach could potentially be generalized to other disease states and immunological phenotypes. A few of the identified cytomegalovirus-associated TCR beta chains were confirmed in vitro to be specific for cytomegalovirus antigens. Subsequent analysis determined that TCRs grouped into clusters in the first cohort also showed a tendency toward co-occurrence across the roughly 120 validation repertoires, and roughly 94% of cluster scores exceeded 0.

There are a few counts of this clone. Its antigen remains undetermined. Base qualities are missing; no much larger clone stands one base away. Donors formed part of the validation cohort, which comprised 120 subjects and was distinct from the first cohort of under 750 subjects. According to the germline V gene, CDR1 reads SGHRS and CDR2 reads YFSETQ. From the cysteine through the phenylalanine, the CDR3 covers 14 amino acids. Only the CDR3 part of the read is kept: 42 bases, read in frame from the first base. V has 4 bases trimmed and J has 1 base trimmed; junction bases matching no gene number 3. Libraries were built with the immunoSEQ multiplex PCR assay. The authors' analysis ran thus. A statistical classification framework was built for diagnosing cytomegalovirus status from the catalog of TCR beta chain sequences. As stored in TCRdb, this immuneACCESS dataset retains in-frame rearrangements with V and J assigned. A fraction of the clones does not appear; measured against another copy, unresolved V genes explain less than half of the discrepancy, and the remainder lacks a known reason. V and J calls and clone size are those listed in that table; D and trimming were worked out from the DNA. The sample contains about 47,000 clones, 92% of them found a single time. The biggest ten clones account for over 5% of the sample.

Source material: PBMCs. The clonotype comes from a man between 18 and 29 years old in good health and CMV-seronegative. In this chain, TRBV5-1 is recombined with TRBJ1-1, with 8 bases aligning to TRBD1. The DNA sequence reads TGCGCCAGCAGCAGGACAGGGCGGAACACTGAAGCTTTCTTT. Its protein is CASSRTGRNTEAFF.